Shown below are 2 T cell receptor beta chains from a single sample sequenced in a study of T cells after somatic rescue of genetic block. Here immunoSEQ multiplex PCR was the method, and the copy in TCRdb shows in-frame clones only, minus some. The table records more than 70,000 clones, 90% of them present only once. Sequences were obtained from peripheral blood mononuclear cells (PBMCs). The receptors shown here come from a woman younger than 30.

The chain is built from TRBV18 and TRBJ2-6; tentatively, D is TRBD2 (5 bases). Trimming shortened V by 8 bases and J by 1 base, and 15 bases separated the two germline ends. Germline V gene sequence: CDR1 KGHSH, CDR2 LQKENI. The CDR3 runs 16 residues. The CDR3 sequence is CASPRVEGSGANVLTF. Here the CDR3 DNA reads TGTGCCAGCCCCCGGGTTGAGGGTTCTGGGGCCAACGTCCTGACTTTC.

This clone was counted a few times. The genes are TRBV15 and TRBJ2-1; 11 bases are shared with TRBD2. V was clipped by 0 bases and J by 5 bases; unmatched bases: 3. The germline gives CDR1 LNHNV, CDR2 YYDKDF (reference sequence). The CDR3 loop spans 16 amino acids. The CDR3 sequence is CATSREWTSGHNEQFF. The CDR3 region has the DNA TGTGCCACCAGCAGAGAGTGGACTAGCGGGCACAATGAGCAGTTCTTC.